The rows below give T cell receptor beta chains drawn from one sample of a study of T cells in Graves' hyperthyroidism and ophthalmopathy. TCRdb re-called the multiplex PCR reads through MiXCR, storing one row per CDR3 protein. The profile shows more than 550,000 distinct CDR3 sequences, 18% of them singletons. The sequenced sample was blood. The source is a woman aged 50 to 60 with Graves' hyperthyroidism that later progressed to Graves' ophthalmopathy. The CDR3 runs from the conserved cysteine through the conserved F or W.

TRBV15,CATSPPYPGDQETQYF
TRBV11-2,CATGQAGARNEQFF
TRBV3-1,CASSRLAVVQETQYF
TRBV20-1,CSASGGAGAFF
TRBV19,CASSINSGDNQPQHF
TRBV19,CASSRDFFYEQYF
TRBV3-1,CASSQGSQKETQYF
TRBV7-8,CASSLRGAGNTIYF
TRBV30,CTWSVGHNSPLHF
TRBV6-1,CASRLVEAYEQYF
TRBV11-2,CASSLETRQETQYF
TRBV6-5,CASSYWVDRPDGYTF
TRBV27,CASSLSGYGTQYF
TRBV20-1,CSAPPRTLSTDTQYF
TRBV5-1,CASSLTRTSFSGANVLTF
TRBV3-1,CASSQDSGGTSYEQYF
TRBV6-1,CASRKGQGAANYGYTF
TRBV5-4,CASSLTRDRGITEAFF
TRBV3-1,CASSAGGSQPQHF
TRBV20-1,CSARRTGAGNTIYF
TRBV20-1,CSASVDPNSPLHF
TRBV29-1,CSVEVRSYEQYF
TRBV4-1,CASSPGTWSTEAFF
TRBV7-8,CASSLAVGRLILDQETQYF
TRBV5-1,CASSPSGANYGYTF
TRBV7-6,CASSLGRGGGYEQFF
TRBV2,CASRTGRSSYNEQFF
TRBV12-3/TRBV12-4,CASRRGEAYNSPLHF
TRBV18,CASSPDLSGANVLTF
TRBV7-2,CASSPGTVQPQHF
TRBV11-3,CASKAGGSTEAFF